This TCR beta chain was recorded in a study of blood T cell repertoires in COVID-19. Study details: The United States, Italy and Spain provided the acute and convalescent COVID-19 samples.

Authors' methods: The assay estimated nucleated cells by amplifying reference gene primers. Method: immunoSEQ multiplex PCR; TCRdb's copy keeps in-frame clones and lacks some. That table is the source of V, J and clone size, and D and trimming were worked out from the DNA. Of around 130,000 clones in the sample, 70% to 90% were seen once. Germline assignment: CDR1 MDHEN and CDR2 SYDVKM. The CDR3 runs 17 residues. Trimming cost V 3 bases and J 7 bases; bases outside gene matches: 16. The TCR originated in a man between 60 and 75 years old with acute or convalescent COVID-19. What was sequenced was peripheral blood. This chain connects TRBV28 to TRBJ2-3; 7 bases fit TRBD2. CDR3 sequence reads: CASSFAPGGGSFYTQYF. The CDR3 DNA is TGTGCCAGCAGTTTTGCCCCCGGGGGAGGGTCCTTTTATACGCAGTATTTT.